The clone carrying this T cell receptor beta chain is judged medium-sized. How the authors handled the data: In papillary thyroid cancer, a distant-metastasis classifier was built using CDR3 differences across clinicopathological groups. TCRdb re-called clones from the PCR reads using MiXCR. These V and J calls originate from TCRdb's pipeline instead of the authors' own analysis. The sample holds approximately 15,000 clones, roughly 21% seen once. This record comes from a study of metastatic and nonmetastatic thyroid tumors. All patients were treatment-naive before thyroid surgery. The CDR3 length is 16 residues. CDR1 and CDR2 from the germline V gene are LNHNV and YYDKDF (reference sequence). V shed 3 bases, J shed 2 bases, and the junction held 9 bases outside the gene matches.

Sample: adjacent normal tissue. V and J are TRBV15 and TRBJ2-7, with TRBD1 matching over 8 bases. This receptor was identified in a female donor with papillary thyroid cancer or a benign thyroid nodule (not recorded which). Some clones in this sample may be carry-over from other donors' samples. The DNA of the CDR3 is TGTGCCACCAGCAGGCTGGGGCAGGGGGCCACCTACGAGCAGTACTTC. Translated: CATSRLGQGATYEQYF.